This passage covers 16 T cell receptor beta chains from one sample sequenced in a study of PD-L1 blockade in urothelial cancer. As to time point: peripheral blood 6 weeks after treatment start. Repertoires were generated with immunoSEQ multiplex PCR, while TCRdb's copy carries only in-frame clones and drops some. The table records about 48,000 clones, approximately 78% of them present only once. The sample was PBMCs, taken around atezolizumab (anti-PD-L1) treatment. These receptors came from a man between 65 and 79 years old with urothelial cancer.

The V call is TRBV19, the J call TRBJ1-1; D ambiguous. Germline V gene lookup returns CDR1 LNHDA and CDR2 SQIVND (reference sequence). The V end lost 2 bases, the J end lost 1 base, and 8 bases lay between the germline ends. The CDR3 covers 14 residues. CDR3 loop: CASSILEGNTEAFF. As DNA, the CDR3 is TGTGCCAGTAGTATATTAGAGGGGAACACTGAAGCTTTCTTT.

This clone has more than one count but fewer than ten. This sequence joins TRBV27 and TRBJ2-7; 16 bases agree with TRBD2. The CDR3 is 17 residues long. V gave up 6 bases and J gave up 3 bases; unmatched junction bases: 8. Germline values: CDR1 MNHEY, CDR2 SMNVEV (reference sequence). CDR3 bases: TGTGCCAGCAGCCTGGGACTAGCGGGAGGGGGGAACTACGAGCAGTACTTC. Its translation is CASSLGLAGGGNYEQYF.

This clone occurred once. CDR3 protein: CASSLEGLRATDTQYF. The CDR3 DNA reads TGCGCCAGCAGCTTGGAAGGGTTGAGGGCCACAGATACGCAGTATTTT. V usage is TRBV5-1 and J usage is TRBJ2-3; D is perhaps TRBD2 (5 bases). The CDR3 extends over 16 amino acids. V was shortened by 0 bases and J by 2 bases, with 13 bases between the two germline ends. Looked up from germline, CDR1 is SGHRS and CDR2 is YFSETQ. Full variable domain (rest looked up from reference TRBV5-1 and TRBJ2-3): KAGVTQTPRYLIKTRGQQVTLSCSPISGHRSVSWYQQTPGQGLQFLFEYFSETQRNKGNFPGRFSGRQFSNSRSEMNVSTLELGDSALYLCASSLEGLRATDTQYFGPGTRLTVL.

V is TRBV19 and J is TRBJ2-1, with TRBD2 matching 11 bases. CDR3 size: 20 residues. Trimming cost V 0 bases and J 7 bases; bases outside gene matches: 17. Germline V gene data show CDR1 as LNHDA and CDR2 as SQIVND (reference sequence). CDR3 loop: CASSIDHLPYLAGGGNEQFF. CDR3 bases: TGTGCCAGTAGTATAGACCACCTTCCATATCTAGCGGGAGGAGGAAATGAGCAGTTCTTC.

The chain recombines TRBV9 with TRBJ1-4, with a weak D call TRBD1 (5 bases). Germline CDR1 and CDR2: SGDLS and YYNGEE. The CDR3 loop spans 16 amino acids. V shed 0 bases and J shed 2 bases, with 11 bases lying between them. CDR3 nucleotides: TGTGCCAGCAGCGTAGGGGCAGGGTGGACTAATGAAAAACTGTTTTTT. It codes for CASSVGAGWTNEKLFF.

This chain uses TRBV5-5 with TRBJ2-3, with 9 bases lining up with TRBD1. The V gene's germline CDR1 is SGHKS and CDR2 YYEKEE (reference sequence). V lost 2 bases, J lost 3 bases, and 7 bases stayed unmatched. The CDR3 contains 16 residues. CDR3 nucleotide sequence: TGTGCCAGCAGCTTAGGTCCGGGACAGGGAACAGATACGCAGTATTTT. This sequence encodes CASSLGPGQGTDTQYF.

The CDR3 DNA reads as TGTGCCAGCAGGCCGGGATCGCACACCGGGGAGCTGTTTTTT. The encoded protein is CASRPGSHTGELFF. The gene calls are TRBV28 and TRBJ2-2; D perhaps matches TRBD2 (5 bases). This CDR3 is built from 14 residues. Germline CDR1 is MDHEN and CDR2 is SYDVKM. Trimming shortened V by 6 bases and J by 3 bases, and 11 bases separated the two germline ends.

The CDR3 region has the DNA TGTGCCAGTAGTACATACAGGGCTTCCGACACCGGGGAGCTGTTTTTT. It yields the protein CASSTYRASDTGELFF. This chain joins TRBV19 and TRBJ2-2, with a tentative D call TRBD1 (6 bases). CDR3 length equals 16 residues. The germline gives CDR1 LNHDA, CDR2 SQIVND (reference sequence). V shed 4 bases and J shed 3 bases, with 15 bases lying between them.

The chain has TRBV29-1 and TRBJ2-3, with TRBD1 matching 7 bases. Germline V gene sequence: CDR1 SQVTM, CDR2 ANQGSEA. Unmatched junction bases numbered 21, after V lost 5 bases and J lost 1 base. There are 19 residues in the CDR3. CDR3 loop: CSVSPQAGTAKFGTDTQYF. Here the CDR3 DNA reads TGCAGCGTTTCACCTCAAGCCGGGACAGCAAAGTTTGGCACAGATACGCAGTATTTT.

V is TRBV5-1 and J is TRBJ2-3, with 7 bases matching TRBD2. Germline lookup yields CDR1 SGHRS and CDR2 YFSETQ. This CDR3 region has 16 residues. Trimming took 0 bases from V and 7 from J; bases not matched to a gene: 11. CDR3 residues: CASSLGLAVVLNTQYF. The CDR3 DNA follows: TGCGCCAGCAGCTTGGGGCTAGCGGTCGTGCTAAATACGCAGTATTTT.

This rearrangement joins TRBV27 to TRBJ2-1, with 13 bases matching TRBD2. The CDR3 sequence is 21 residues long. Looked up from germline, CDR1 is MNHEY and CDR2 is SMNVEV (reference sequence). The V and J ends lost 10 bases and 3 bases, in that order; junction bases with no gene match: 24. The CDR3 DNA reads TGTGCCACCCTCAACTCACGGAGGGGGACTAGCGGGACCCCCTTCTACAATGAGCAGTTCTTC. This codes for CATLNSRRGTSGTPFYNEQFF.

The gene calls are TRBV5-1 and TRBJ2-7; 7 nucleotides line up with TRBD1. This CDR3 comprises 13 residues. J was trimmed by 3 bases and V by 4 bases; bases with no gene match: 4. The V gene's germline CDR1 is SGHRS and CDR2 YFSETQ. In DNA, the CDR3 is TGCGCCAGCAGCCGGGACAGCCTCTACGAGCAGTACTTC. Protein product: CASSRDSLYEQYF.

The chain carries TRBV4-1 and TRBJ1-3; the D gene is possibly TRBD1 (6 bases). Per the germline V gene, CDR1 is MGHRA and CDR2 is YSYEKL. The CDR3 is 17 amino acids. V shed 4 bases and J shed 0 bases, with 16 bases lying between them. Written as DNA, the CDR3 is TGCGCCAGCAGCCGGGGGGGCCTCGTACTCTCTGGAAACACCATATATTTT. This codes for CASSRGGLVLSGNTIYF.

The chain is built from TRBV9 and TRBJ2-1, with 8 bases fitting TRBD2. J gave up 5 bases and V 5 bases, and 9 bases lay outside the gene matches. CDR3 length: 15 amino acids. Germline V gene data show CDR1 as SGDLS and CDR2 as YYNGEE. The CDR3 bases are TGTGCCAGCAGTGGTTCGGGACTAGGCAACAATGAGCAGTTCTTC. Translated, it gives CASSGSGLGNNEQFF.

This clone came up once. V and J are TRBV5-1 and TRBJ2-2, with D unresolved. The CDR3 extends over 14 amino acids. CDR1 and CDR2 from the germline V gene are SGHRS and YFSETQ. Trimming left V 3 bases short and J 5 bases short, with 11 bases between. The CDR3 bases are TGCGCCAGCAGCTCGGATACTACGACCGGGGAGCTGTTTTTT. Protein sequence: CASSSDTTTGELFF.

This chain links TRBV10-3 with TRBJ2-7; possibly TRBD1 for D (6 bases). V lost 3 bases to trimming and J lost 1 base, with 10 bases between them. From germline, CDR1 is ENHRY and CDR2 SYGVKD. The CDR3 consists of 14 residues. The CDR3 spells CAISDIQGSYEQYF. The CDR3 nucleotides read TGTGCCATCAGTGATATACAGGGATCCTACGAGCAGTACTTC.